Listed below are T cell receptor beta chains from one sample, sequenced in a study of shared clonotypes between healthy human individuals. Here immunoSEQ multiplex PCR was the method, and the copy in TCRdb shows in-frame clones only, minus some. The repertoire holds approximately 1,000,000 clones, with approximately 80% as singletons. Sequencing was carried out using memory CD4+ T cells from PBMCs. Every receptor here comes from a man aged 18 to 30 in good health. Some clones in this sample may be carry-over from other donors' samples. Both conserved end residues are part of each CDR3. The order of the fields is CDR3 DNA, CDR3 protein, J gene, clone size, V gene, D gene. A D gene is named only where the DNA matches it firmly. Expanded clones get a size class; other rows say once, few or many, or leave the size out.

CDR3 DNA: TGTGCCAGCAGTCCCGCTCGGTCAGTAAGCTACGAGCAGTACTTC; CDR3 protein: CASSPARSVSYEQYF; J gene: TRBJ2-7; clone size: -; V gene: TRBV28; D gene: -
CDR3 DNA: TGTGCCAGCAGTGCCCCGTCGGCGGGAAGGCACAATGAGCAGTTCTTC; CDR3 protein: CASSAPSAGRHNEQFF; J gene: TRBJ2-1; clone size: -; V gene: TRBV28; D gene: -
CDR3 DNA: TGTGCCACCAGCAGAGCGGGGGTACAGGCCTACGAGCAGTACTTC; CDR3 protein: CATSRAGVQAYEQYF; J gene: TRBJ2-7; clone size: once; V gene: TRBV15; D gene: -
CDR3 DNA: TGTGCCAGCAGCTTAGCCGTTAGCGGGAGCCACACCGGGGAGCTGTTTTTT; CDR3 protein: CASSLAVSGSHTGELFF; J gene: TRBJ2-2; clone size: -; V gene: TRBV7-9; D gene: TRBD2
CDR3 DNA: TGTGCCAGCAGCCTTCCTAGCGGCATCCAAGAGACCCAGTACTTC; CDR3 protein: CASSLPSGIQETQYF; J gene: TRBJ2-5; clone size: -; V gene: TRBV11-2; D gene: TRBD2
CDR3 DNA: TGTGCCAGTAGTATCAGTAGCCCGTCTTTCAATCAGCCCCAGCATTTT; CDR3 protein: CASSISSPSFNQPQHF; J gene: TRBJ1-5; clone size: -; V gene: TRBV19; D gene: -
CDR3 DNA: TGTGCCAGCAGCCCCGCCGGGACTAGCACCGAGCAGTACTTC; CDR3 protein: CASSPAGTSTEQYF; J gene: TRBJ2-7; clone size: -; V gene: TRBV7-3; D gene: TRBD2
CDR3 DNA: TGTGCCAGCAGTGAACAGGGACCTAATGAAAAACTGTTTTTT; CDR3 protein: CASSEQGPNEKLFF; J gene: TRBJ1-4; clone size: -; V gene: TRBV2; D gene: -
CDR3 DNA: TGCAGCGTTGAAGATCGAGGCAGGTCCTACGAGCAGTACTTC; CDR3 protein: CSVEDRGRSYEQYF; J gene: TRBJ2-7; clone size: few; V gene: TRBV29-1; D gene: -
CDR3 DNA: TGTGCCAGCAGCTCCTCCCTTTTAAACTATGGCTACACCTTC; CDR3 protein: CASSSSLLNYGYTF; J gene: TRBJ1-2; clone size: -; V gene: TRBV11-2; D gene: -
CDR3 DNA: TGTGCCAGCAGCCCAGGCACGGGCACAGATACGCAGTATTTT; CDR3 protein: CASSPGTGTDTQYF; J gene: TRBJ2-3; clone size: -; V gene: TRBV7-3; D gene: -
CDR3 DNA: TGTGCCAGCAGCTTACGTCTAGCGGGAAGATCGTCCTACAATGAGCAGTTCTTC; CDR3 protein: CASSLRLAGRSSYNEQFF; J gene: TRBJ2-1; clone size: -; V gene: TRBV11-2; D gene: TRBD2
CDR3 DNA: TGCGCCAGCAGCTTGGCGGGGGACAATCAGCCCCAGCATTTT; CDR3 protein: CASSLAGDNQPQHF; J gene: TRBJ1-5; clone size: -; V gene: TRBV5-1; D gene: -
CDR3 DNA: TGTGCCAGCAGCTGGGGACAGGGGCGGATATATGGCTACACCTTC; CDR3 protein: CASSWGQGRIYGYTF; J gene: TRBJ1-2; clone size: -; V gene: TRBV7-9; D gene: TRBD1
CDR3 DNA: TGTGCCAGCAGTGCACTGCTTGGGTACGAGCAGTACTTC; CDR3 protein: CASSALLGYEQYF; J gene: TRBJ2-7; clone size: -; V gene: TRBV2; D gene: -
CDR3 DNA: TGTGCCAGCAGGACAAACTATGGCTACACCTTC; CDR3 protein: CASRTNYGYTF; J gene: TRBJ1-2; clone size: once; V gene: TRBV19; D gene: -
CDR3 DNA: TGTGCCAGCAGTTTGGAAGGGAACTATGGCTACACCTTC; CDR3 protein: CASSLEGNYGYTF; J gene: TRBJ1-2; clone size: -; V gene: TRBV28; D gene: -
CDR3 DNA: TGTGCCAGCACTGAAGGGGGCGGCGGGGGAAACACCATATATTTT; CDR3 protein: CASTEGGGGGNTIYF; J gene: TRBJ1-3; clone size: once; V gene: TRBV7-2; D gene: TRBD1
CDR3 DNA: TGTGCCAGCAATTCTTATACCGGGACAAGGTGCCCTCTAGGGGAGCAGTACTTC; CDR3 protein: CASNSYTGTRCPLGEQYF; J gene: TRBJ2-5; clone size: few; V gene: TRBV25-1; D gene: -
CDR3 DNA: TGTGCCAGCAGTTTATCGGGGGTTCCGGGGGCCAACGTCCTGACTTTC; CDR3 protein: CASSLSGVPGANVLTF; J gene: TRBJ2-6; clone size: -; V gene: TRBV28; D gene: -
CDR3 DNA: TGTGCCAGCAGCCGGGACCGCCTATACGAGCAGTACTTC; CDR3 protein: CASSRDRLYEQYF; J gene: TRBJ2-7; clone size: -; V gene: TRBV27; D gene: -